This T cell receptor (beta chain) came from a study of shared clonotypes between healthy human individuals. Sequencing used immunoSEQ multiplex PCR; TCRdb keeps in-frame clones, though not all of them. The data hold 1.5 million to 2.5 million clones, with less than 95% observed a single time. Trimming shortened V by 8 bases and J by 4 bases, and 15 bases separated the two germline ends. The germline gives CDR1 LNHDA, CDR2 SQIVND (reference sequence). There are 14 residues in the CDR3. Positively selected for CCR7, the CD45RO-negative cells used as naive CD8 cells excluded terminally differentiated effector memory CD45RA+ cells.

Sequencing used naive CD8+ T cells sorted from blood. The rearrangement joins TRBV19 to TRBJ1-5, with D hard to call. The source is a man in his late teens or twenties in good health. The CDR3 spells CASEVGDPNQPQHF. The CDR3 DNA is TGTGCCAGTGAGGTGGGTGACCCGAATCAGCCCCAGCATTTT.